This T cell receptor (beta chain) was captured in a study of post-analysis software for immune sequencing data. Study-wide results and limits: Patients used about five TRBV segments, including TRBV5-6, TRBV5-1 and TRBV20-1, more often than controls.

This CDR3 is built from 14 residues. Trimming pared 0 bases from V and 0 bases from J, leaving 6 bases between. The germline CDR1 and CDR2 sequences are SQVTM and ANQGSEA. cDNA libraries of TCR beta carried unique molecular identifiers. One entry per CDR3 protein results from TCRdb running MiXCR on the PCR reads. The data hold approximately 570,000 distinct CDR3 sequences, with roughly 47% observed a single time. A word on this clonotype: The antigen is undetermined.

The sequence was obtained from a girl between 10 and 17 years old with multiple sclerosis. V and J are TRBV29-1 and TRBJ1-5; D gene uncertain. The sample was blood. CDR3 amino acids: CSVEDSDSNQPQHF. Here the CDR3 DNA reads TGCAGCGTTGAAGATTCCGATAGCAATCAGCCCCAGCATTTT. The full variable domain, with the rest looked up from reference TRBV29-1 and TRBJ1-5, is SAVISQKPSRDICQRGTSLTIQCQVDSQVTMMFWYRQQPGQSLTLIATANQGSEATYESGFVIDKFPISRPNLTFSTLTVSNMSPEDSSIYLCSVEDSDSNQPQHFGDGTRLSIL.